These 24 T cell receptor beta chains were sequenced from one sample in a study of T cell responses to AZD1222 COVID-19 vaccine. Assay used: immunoSEQ multiplex PCR; TCRdb lists only in-frame clones, some missing. Of some 130,000 clones in the sample, 80% to 90% were seen once. This sample comprised peripheral blood, obtained on day 0 of AZD1222 vaccination. The receptors shown here come from an adult in good health.

The chain combines TRBV19 with TRBJ2-6; 10 bases fit TRBD1. V was clipped by 5 bases and J by 0 bases; unmatched bases: 10. This CDR3 has 19 residues. Germline lookup yields CDR1 LNHDA and CDR2 SQIVND (reference sequence). CDR3 in amino acids: CASSARTGQGISGANVLTF. CDR3 DNA: TGTGCCAGTAGTGCCCGGACGGGACAGGGGATCTCTGGGGCCAACGTCCTGACTTTC.

V usage is TRBV13 and J usage is TRBJ2-1; TRBD2 aligns across 12 bases. V gave up 5 bases and J gave up 5 bases; unmatched junction bases: 10. The CDR3 runs 17 residues. The germline CDR1 and CDR2 sequences are PRHDT and FYEKMQ (reference sequence). The CDR3 loop is CASSTRLAGELDNEQFF. The DNA of the CDR3 is TGTGCCAGCAGCACTCGACTAGCGGGAGAGCTTGACAATGAGCAGTTCTTC.

V and J are TRBV7-8 and TRBJ2-5; D remains unclear. CDR1 and CDR2 from the germline V gene are SGHVS and FQNEAQ. This CDR3 comprises 13 residues. V lost 1 base and J lost 3, with 6 bases in between. CDR3: CASSLGPKETQYF. In DNA form, the CDR3 reads TGTGCCAGCAGCTTAGGGCCAAAAGAGACCCAGTACTTC.

The genes are TRBV18 and TRBJ1-1, with D maybe TRBD1 (5 bases). The CDR3 runs 15 residues. V gave up 3 bases and J gave up 4 bases, with 15 bases separating them. The V gene's germline CDR1 is KGHSH and CDR2 LQKENI. The CDR3 region is CASSPPGREITEAFF. CDR3 DNA sequence: TGTGCCAGCTCACCGCCAGGCAGGGAAATCACTGAAGCTTTCTTT.

The chain couples TRBV24-1 to TRBJ2-2; 8 positions match TRBD2. The V gene end was trimmed by 8 bases and the J gene end by 6 bases; junction bases not matched to a gene: 4. The CDR3 length is 13 residues. The germline gives CDR1 KGHDR, CDR2 SFDVKD. In DNA, the CDR3 is TGTGCCACCAAGCCGACTAGCGCCGGGGAGCTGTTTTTT. Translating it yields CATKPTSAGELFF.

This chain links TRBV6-5 with TRBJ1-1; D is possibly TRBD1 (5 bases). Germline V gene sequence: CDR1 MNHEY, CDR2 SVGAGI. The CDR3 sequence is 13 residues long. V shed 6 bases and J shed 3 bases, with 11 bases lying between them. The CDR3 loop is CASSSGLYTEAFF. DNA of the CDR3: TGTGCCAGCAGCTCAGGGTTGTACACTGAAGCTTTCTTT.

As to this clone: Other DNA sequences of this sample code for an identical CDR3. The rearrangement joins TRBV19 to TRBJ1-2; possible D gene TRBD1, 5 bases. V was cut by 8 bases and J by 4 bases, with 11 bases left in between. CDR1 LNHDA and CDR2 SQIVND come from the germline V gene (reference sequence). This CDR3 is 12 amino acids long. This CDR3 is CASSRGGYGYTF. The CDR3 coding sequence is TGTGCCAGTTCTCGGGGGGGCTATGGCTACACCTTC.

This chain uses TRBV3-1 (or the pseudogene TRBV3-2) with TRBJ1-1; D possibly corresponds to TRBD1 (6 bases). Looked up from germline, CDR1 is LGHDT and CDR2 is YNNKEL (reference sequence). This CDR3 has 16 residues. V lost 0 bases to trimming and J lost 1 base, with 12 bases between them. The DNA of the CDR3 is TGTGCCAGCAGCCAAGAAGGAGGACAGAAGAACACTGAAGCTTTCTTT. Protein sequence: CASSQEGGQKNTEAFF.

CDR3 sequence reads: CSVRAGEGLDQETQYF. DNA of the CDR3: TGCAGCGTTAGGGCAGGGGAAGGTCTGGACCAAGAGACCCAGTACTTC. This chain links TRBV29-1 with TRBJ2-5, with TRBD1 as a possible D gene (6 bases). Germline assignment: CDR1 SQVTM and CDR2 ANQGSEA. Trimming took 5 bases from V and 0 from J, leaving 19 bases between them. This CDR3 has 16 amino acids.

As to this clone: At the DNA level, this CDR3 is encoded by other sequences in the same sample as well. V usage is TRBV20-1 and J usage is TRBJ2-5; no clear D gene. The V and J ends lost 3 bases and 1 base respectively, with 3 bases between them. CDR3 length equals 11 residues. Looked up from germline, CDR1 is DFQATT and CDR2 is SNEGSKA (reference sequence). DNA of the CDR3: TGCAGTGCTAGGCCCCAAGAGACCCAGTACTTC. It is translated as CSARPQETQYF.

This sequence joins TRBV5-1 and TRBJ2-3; D ambiguous. Looked up from germline, CDR1 is SGHRS and CDR2 is YFSETQ. The CDR3 has 15 amino acids. Trimming took off 0 bases at V and 0 bases at J, with 8 bases between the two ends. The CDR3, as DNA: TGCGCCAGCAGCTTGGCTCTGGGGAGCACAGATACGCAGTATTTT. Its protein product is CASSLALGSTDTQYF.

The chain recombines TRBV28 with TRBJ2-6; D gene uncertain. The length of the CDR3 is 14 residues. Germline loops: CDR1 MDHEN, CDR2 SYDVKM. Trimming took off 2 bases at V and 4 bases at J, with 6 bases between the two ends. The CDR3 loop reads CASSLTVGANVLTF. The CDR3 region has the DNA TGTGCCAGCAGTTTAACAGTAGGGGCCAACGTCCTGACTTTC.

The chain carries TRBV19 and TRBJ1-2; possibly TRBD1 for D (5 bases). CDR1 and CDR2 from the germline V gene are LNHDA and SQIVND (reference sequence). The CDR3 covers 17 residues. V was trimmed by 9 bases and J by 0 bases, leaving 23 bases between them. The CDR3 region is CASQARDQMGPNYGYTF. The CDR3 nucleotides read TGTGCCAGCCAAGCCCGGGACCAGATGGGGCCTAACTATGGCTACACCTTC.

This rearrangement joins TRBV6-5 to TRBJ1-5, with 7 positions matching TRBD1. V shed 6 bases, J shed 0 bases, and the junction held 2 bases outside the gene matches. Germline CDR1 and CDR2: MNHEY and SVGAGI. The CDR3 loop spans 14 amino acids. CDR3: CASRGQFSNQPQHF. CDR3 sequence (DNA): TGTGCCAGCAGGGGACAGTTTAGCAATCAGCCCCAGCATTTT.

V is TRBV14 and J is TRBJ1-2, with D possibly matching TRBD1 (6 bases). Between the trimmed V and J ends, which lost 2 bases and 7 bases, there was a span of 11 bases. The CDR3 runs to 13 residues. Germline values: CDR1 SGHDN, CDR2 FVKESK. CDR3: CASSQQGIGGYTF. DNA for the CDR3: TGTGCCAGCAGCCAACAGGGGATTGGTGGCTACACCTTC.

The chain combines TRBV11-3 with TRBJ2-4; D may be TRBD1 (6 bases). Trimming shortened V by 3 bases and J by 1 base, and 19 bases separated the two germline ends. The CDR3 sequence is 18 residues long. Germline V gives CDR1 SGHNT, CDR2 YENEEA. The CDR3 DNA follows: TGTGCCAGCAGCTTGGAAAAATGGGGGCGAGGGGCCAAAAACATTCAGTACTTC. Residues: CASSLEKWGRGAKNIQYF.

This clone was seen more than once but under ten times. The chain links TRBV19 to TRBJ1-1; maybe TRBD1 (5 bases). The CDR3 totals 14 residues. Germline V gene data show CDR1 as LNHDA and CDR2 as SQIVND (reference sequence). V shed 3 bases and J shed 4 bases, with 12 bases lying between them. In DNA form, the CDR3 reads TGTGCCAGTAGTATGTCTTTGGGGACCACTGAAGCTTTCTTT. This translates into CASSMSLGTTEAFF. Combining the CDR3 with reference TRBV19 and TRBJ1-1 gives the whole variable domain DGGITQSPKYLFRKEGQNVTLSCEQNLNHDAMYWYRQDPGQGLRLIYYSQIVNDFQKGDIAEGYSVSREKKESFPLTVTSAQKNPTAFYLCASSMSLGTTEAFFGQGTRLTVV.

V and J are TRBV12-3 or TRBV12-4 and TRBJ1-2; 10 positions match TRBD1. CDR3 size: 13 residues. V lost 6 bases, J lost 4 bases, and 2 bases stayed unmatched. For the CDR3, the DNA is TGTGCCAGCAGCCGGGACAGGGGCTATGGCTACACCTTC. It is translated as CASSRDRGYGYTF.

The rearrangement joins TRBV6-6 to TRBJ1-5; TRBD1 agrees at 7 bases. CDR3 length: 14 residues. V lost 5 bases and J lost 4; bases outside the gene matches: 5. In germline, CDR1 is MNHNY, CDR2 SVGAGI (reference sequence). The CDR3 coding sequence is TGTGCCAGCAGTCCACAGGGGAATAATCAGCCCCAGCATTTT. Protein: CASSPQGNNQPQHF.

The chain employs TRBV18 and TRBJ1-5; D is perhaps TRBD1 (5 bases). In germline, CDR1 is KGHSH, CDR2 LQKENI. The CDR3 has 15 residues. Trimming pared 1 base from V and 6 bases from J, leaving 13 bases between. The CDR3 loop reads CASSPQGGERQPQHF. The CDR3 region has the DNA TGTGCCAGCTCACCACAAGGAGGGGAGCGTCAGCCCCAGCATTTT.

As to this clone: The CDR3 end shows no conserved phenylalanine or tryptophan, and so a read error is likely. No DNA is shown, since the ends of the CDR3 on it are uncertain; the CDR3 is the one TCRdb lists. The genes are TRBV6-4 and TRBJ2-7. Per germline, CDR1 MRHNA and CDR2 SNTAGT. The CDR3 has 10 residues if both end residues are counted. The CDR3 region is CASNPGGDRP.

The chain joins TRBV12-3 or TRBV12-4 to TRBJ2-7; D remains unclear. V was shortened by 5 bases and J by 3 bases, with 5 bases between the two germline ends. This CDR3 is 11 amino acids long. As DNA, the CDR3 is TGTGCCAGCAGTGTGAGCTACGAGCAGTACTTC. Translation gives CASSVSYEQYF.

The chain is built from TRBV19 and TRBJ1-5; no definite D call. CDR1 and CDR2 from the germline V gene are LNHDA and SQIVND (reference sequence). The V and J ends lost 4 bases and 4 bases respectively, with 11 bases between them. The CDR3 is 14 residues long. CDR3 nucleotides: TGTGCCAGTAGTAAAGTTGGTGGGAATCAGCCCCAGCATTTT. Translating gives CASSKVGGNQPQHF.

V gene TRBV30 combines with J gene TRBJ1-2, with a tentative D call TRBD1 (5 bases). This CDR3 contains 14 residues. Trimming took 2 bases from V and 2 from J, leaving 12 bases between them. Germline values: CDR1 GTSNPN, CDR2 SVGIG (reference sequence). In DNA form, the CDR3 reads TGTGCCTGGAGTCTTCCCGGGGGAAACTATGGCTACACCTTC. This sequence encodes CAWSLPGGNYGYTF.